These 9 T cell receptor beta chains share one sample of origin, sequenced in a study of blood T cell repertoires in COVID-19. Some clones are missing from TCRdb's copy, which holds only in-frame ones; the method was immunoSEQ multiplex PCR. This sample carries 130,000 to 150,000 clones, roughly 82% of them seen once, and the ten largest clones take approximately 5%. The sequenced material came from peripheral blood. The receptors shown here come from a human donor in a cohort sampled during active COVID-19.

This chain uses TRBV7-8 with TRBJ2-3; D remains unclear. The CDR3 covers 14 residues. The V and J ends lost 5 bases and 0 bases respectively, with 9 bases between them. The germline V gene has CDR1 SGHVS and CDR2 FQNEAQ. CDR3 sequence reads: CASSSMFSTDTQYF. CDR3 bases: TGTGCCAGCAGCAGCATGTTTAGCACAGATACGCAGTATTTT.

The V gene is TRBV30, the J gene TRBJ1-3, with D tentatively TRBD1 (6 bases). Germline loops: CDR1 GTSNPN, CDR2 SVGIG (reference sequence). This CDR3 spans 12 amino acids. Trimming pared 2 bases from V and 4 bases from J, leaving 6 bases between. The CDR3 sequence: CAWSQGGNTIYF. CDR3 DNA sequence: TGTGCCTGGAGTCAGGGGGGAAACACCATATATTTT.

With regard to this clone: A much larger clone is a single base away; this may be a read error. The chain combines TRBV7-2 with TRBJ1-1; no clear D gene. The CDR3 runs to 13 residues. V lost 1 base to trimming and J lost 1 base, with 4 bases between them. The germline V gene encodes CDR1 SGHTA and CDR2 FQGNSA. This chain's CDR3 is CASSLGANTEAFF. As DNA, the CDR3 is TGTGCCAGCAGCTTAGGGGCGAACACTGAAGCTTTCTTT.

The rearrangement joins TRBV4-2 to TRBJ1-1, with unresolved D. CDR3 length equals 18 residues. Germline loops: CDR1 LGHNA, CDR2 YNFKEQ. Trimming cost V 0 bases and J 1 base, with 18 bases left between them. CDR3 coding DNA: TGTGCCAGCAGCCAAGAATCTGACATCATATACCCGAACACTGAAGCTTTCTTT. Translated: CASSQESDIIYPNTEAFF.

The chain recombines TRBV9 with TRBJ1-5; unclear D gene. V shed 0 bases and J shed 3 bases, with 7 bases lying between them. This CDR3 has 14 residues. Germline V gene lookup returns CDR1 SGDLS and CDR2 YYNGEE. The CDR3 DNA follows: TGTGCCAGCAGCGTAGGAGCCGTCAATCAGCCCCAGCATTTT. Protein sequence: CASSVGAVNQPQHF.

This rearrangement joins TRBV7-6 to TRBJ1-4, with D maybe TRBD1 (6 bases). CDR1 and CDR2 (germline): SGHVS, FNYEAQ. This CDR3 contains 15 residues. The germline V and J ends were trimmed by 2 bases and 5 bases, with 12 bases remaining between them. In DNA, the CDR3 is TGTGCCAGCAGCTTACAACAGGGAAGGAATGAAAAACTGTTTTTT. It yields the protein CASSLQQGRNEKLFF.

The rearrangement joins TRBV6-5 to TRBJ1-1; maybe TRBD1 (6 bases). CDR3 length equals 14 residues. CDR1 MNHEY and CDR2 SVGAGI come from the germline V gene. Deletions cut 0 bases from V and 5 bases from J, with 10 bases between. CDR3 sequence (DNA): TGTGCCAGCAGTTACTCCGGGACACCTACTGAAGCTTTCTTT. Encoded protein: CASSYSGTPTEAFF.

V usage is TRBV7-2 and J usage is TRBJ2-2; the match to TRBD2 covers 7 bases. The germline gives CDR1 SGHTA, CDR2 FQGNSA. The junction had 7 bases not matched to a gene; V was cut back by 5 bases and J by 1 base. CDR3 length equals 16 residues. The CDR3 sequence: CASSPWASGNTGELFF. The CDR3, as DNA: TGTGCCAGCAGCCCATGGGCTAGCGGGAACACCGGGGAGCTGTTTTTT.

This chain links TRBV7-9 with TRBJ1-1; 9 bases agree with TRBD1. This CDR3 is 17 amino acids long. V was pared by 5 bases and J by 3 bases, with 13 bases of the junction left unmatched. CDR1 and CDR2 (germline): SEHNR, FQNEAQ (reference sequence). CDR3 protein: CASSQGQGILSDTEAFF. The CDR3 nucleotides read TGTGCCAGCAGCCAGGGACAGGGAATACTTAGTGACACTGAAGCTTTCTTT. The whole variable domain, remainder taken from reference TRBV7-9 and TRBJ1-1, is DTGVSQNPRHKITKRGQNVTFRCDPISEHNRLYWYRQTLGQGPEFLTYFQNEAQLEKSRLLSDRFSAERPKGSFSTLEIQRTEQGDSAMYLCASSQGQGILSDTEAFFGQGTRLTVV.